This paragraph reports one T cell receptor (beta chain). The length of the CDR3 is 12 residues. Per germline, CDR1 LGHDT and CDR2 YNNKEL (reference sequence). J was trimmed by 3 bases and V by 8 bases; bases with no gene match: 2. Seattle enrolled patients during active infection and tracked them longitudinally. Original handling: Counts of nucleated cells, estimated from reference gene primer amplification, were obtained. Produced via immunoSEQ multiplex PCR; TCRdb's table is partial and in-frame only. D and trimming were read from the DNA, whereas the V and J calls and clone size are those reported in that table. The profile shows some 300,000 clones, 75% to 90% of them singletons. This sample was taken from a study of blood T cell repertoires in COVID-19. About the research overall: The United States, Italy and Spain supplied acute and convalescent COVID-19 samples.

Specimen: peripheral blood. The V gene is TRBV3-1 (or the pseudogene TRBV3-2), the J gene TRBJ1-1; 8 bases match TRBD1. This clonotype originated in a woman aged 70-85 years with COVID-19, enrolled during active disease. CDR3 amino acids: CASGQGYTEAFF. CDR3 in DNA: TGTGCCAGCGGACAGGGCTACACTGAAGCTTTCTTT.